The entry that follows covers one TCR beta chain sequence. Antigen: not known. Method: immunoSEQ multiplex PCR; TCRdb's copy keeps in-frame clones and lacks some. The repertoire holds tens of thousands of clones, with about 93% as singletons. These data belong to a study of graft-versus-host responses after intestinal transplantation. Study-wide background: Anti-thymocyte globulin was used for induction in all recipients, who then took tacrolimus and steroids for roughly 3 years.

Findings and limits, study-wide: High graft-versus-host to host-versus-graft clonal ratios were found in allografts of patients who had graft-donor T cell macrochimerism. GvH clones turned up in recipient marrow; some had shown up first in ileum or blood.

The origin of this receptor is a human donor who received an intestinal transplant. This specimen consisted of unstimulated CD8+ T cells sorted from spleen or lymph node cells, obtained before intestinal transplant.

CDR3 amino acids: CASSQAGGGASGANVLTF. Written as DNA, the CDR3 is TGCGCCAGCAGCCAAGCTGGCGGAGGGGCCTCTGGGGCCAACGTCCTGACTTTC. The rearrangement links TRBV4-3 to TRBJ2-6; TRBD2 might be the D (6 bases). Germline V gene sequence: CDR1 LGHNA, CDR2 YSLEER. Deletions cut 1 base from V and 0 bases from J, with 13 bases between. The CDR3 loop spans 18 amino acids.